A selection of T cell receptor beta chains follows, all from one sample in a study of shared clonotypes between healthy human individuals. Data came from immunoSEQ multiplex PCR; TCRdb stores just in-frame clones and leaves some out. The sample comprises 2 million to 3 million clones, 80% to 95% of which are singletons, and approximately 0.35% rests with the top ten. The sample taken for sequencing was naive CD4+ T cells from PBMCs. The origin of the receptors is a man younger than 30 in good health. Some clones in this sample may be carry-over from other donors' samples. CDR3s include the opening cysteine and the closing phenylalanine or tryptophan. A D gene is named only where the DNA matches it firmly. For some rows the clone size is stated as once, few or many, or as a class when expanded; others skip it.

v_call: TRBV2
clone_size: .
j_call: TRBJ2-1
d_call: .
cdr3_aa: CASQISPGVYNEQFF
cdr3_nt: TGTGCCAGCCAAATAAGCCCTGGGGTTTACAATGAGCAGTTCTTC

v_call: TRBV29-1
clone_size: .
j_call: TRBJ1-1
d_call: .
cdr3_aa: CSAAQGLDTEAFF
cdr3_nt: TGCAGCGCAGCCCAGGGATTGGACACTGAAGCTTTCTTT

v_call: TRBV9
clone_size: .
j_call: TRBJ2-3
d_call: TRBD2
cdr3_aa: CASSPSGSGASDTQYF
cdr3_nt: TGTGCCAGCAGCCCCTCGGGTAGCGGGGCGTCAGATACGCAGTATTTT

v_call: TRBV5-1
clone_size: .
j_call: TRBJ2-1
d_call: TRBD2
cdr3_aa: CASSLAQTSGSNEQFF
cdr3_nt: TGCGCCAGCAGCTTGGCCCAGACTAGCGGGAGTAATGAGCAGTTCTTC

v_call: TRBV4-1
clone_size: .
j_call: TRBJ2-3
d_call: TRBD1
cdr3_aa: CASSQEDTRDRERDTQYF
cdr3_nt: TGCGCCAGCAGCCAAGAAGATACCCGGGACAGGGAGAGAGATACGCAGTATTTT

v_call: TRBV2
clone_size: .
j_call: TRBJ1-5
d_call: .
cdr3_aa: CASSNSNQPQHF
cdr3_nt: TGTGCCAGCAGTAACAGTAATCAGCCCCAGCATTTT

v_call: TRBV6-5
clone_size: .
j_call: TRBJ2-7
d_call: .
cdr3_aa: CASRADPYEQYF
cdr3_nt: TGTGCCAGCAGGGCAGATCCCTACGAGCAGTACTTC

v_call: TRBV6-1
clone_size: .
j_call: TRBJ1-4
d_call: .
cdr3_aa: CASSESVGGRVRYEKLFF
cdr3_nt: TGTGCCAGCAGTGAATCTGTTGGGGGGCGGGTACGCTATGAAAAACTGTTTTTT

v_call: TRBV5-4
clone_size: .
j_call: TRBJ2-7
d_call: .
cdr3_aa: CASSLDPDPYEQYF
cdr3_nt: TGTGCCAGCAGCTTGGATCCAGATCCCTACGAGCAGTACTTC

v_call: TRBV7-3
clone_size: .
j_call: TRBJ1-2
d_call: .
cdr3_aa: CASHSNYGYTF
cdr3_nt: TGTGCCAGCCACAGTAACTATGGCTACACCTTC

v_call: TRBV21-1
clone_size: .
j_call: TRBJ2-7
d_call: .
cdr3_aa: CASSRRTVYEQYF
cdr3_nt: TGTGCCAGCAGCCGCCGAACAGTCTACGAGCAGTACTTC

v_call: TRBV28
clone_size: .
j_call: TRBJ2-4
d_call: .
cdr3_aa: CASSSQRTTLNIQYF
cdr3_nt: TGTGCCAGCAGTTCTCAACGGACTACTTTAAACATTCAGTACTTC

v_call: TRBV27
clone_size: .
j_call: TRBJ1-2
d_call: TRBD1
cdr3_aa: CASSSGQAYGYTF
cdr3_nt: TGTGCCAGCAGTTCCGGACAGGCCTATGGCTACACCTTC

v_call: TRBV5-4
clone_size: .
j_call: TRBJ1-2
d_call: .
cdr3_aa: CASSPGGGPALYGYTF
cdr3_nt: TGTGCCAGCAGCCCTGGGGGCGGTCCAGCTCTCTATGGCTACACCTTC

v_call: TRBV5-4
clone_size: .
j_call: TRBJ2-7
d_call: .
cdr3_aa: CASSGGAIPGSYEQYF
cdr3_nt: TGTGCCAGCAGCGGGGGGGCCATCCCGGGCTCCTACGAGCAGTACTTC

v_call: TRBV5-1
clone_size: once
j_call: TRBJ2-3
d_call: .
cdr3_aa: CASSLGGAYTDTQYF
cdr3_nt: TGCGCCAGCAGCTTAGGAGGGGCCTACACAGATACGCAGTATTTT

v_call: TRBV9
clone_size: .
j_call: TRBJ1-2
d_call: TRBD1
cdr3_aa: CASSGGDSANYGYTF
cdr3_nt: TGTGCCAGCAGCGGAGGGGACAGTGCTAACTATGGCTACACCTTC

v_call: TRBV5-4
clone_size: .
j_call: TRBJ1-2
d_call: TRBD1
cdr3_aa: CASSLGGDRPYGYTF
cdr3_nt: TGTGCCAGCAGCTTGGGTGGGGACAGGCCTTATGGCTACACCTTC

v_call: TRBV28
clone_size: .
j_call: TRBJ1-1
d_call: TRBD1
cdr3_aa: CASSADRGEWGAFF
cdr3_nt: TGTGCCAGCAGTGCTGACAGGGGCGAGTGGGGAGCTTTCTTT

v_call: TRBV23-1
clone_size: .
j_call: TRBJ2-7
d_call: .
cdr3_aa: CASKGTEPLKQYF
cdr3_nt: TGCGCCAGCAAGGGGACTGAGCCCTTAAAGCAGTACTTC

v_call: TRBV19
clone_size: .
j_call: TRBJ1-2
d_call: .
cdr3_aa: CASVGDSDYGYTF
cdr3_nt: TGTGCCTCAGTAGGGGATTCGGACTATGGCTACACCTTC

v_call: TRBV7-3
clone_size: .
j_call: TRBJ2-6
d_call: .
cdr3_aa: CASSLRAQGQRGTGANVLTF
cdr3_nt: TGTGCCAGCAGCTTAAGGGCGCAGGGCCAAAGGGGCACTGGGGCCAACGTCCTGACTTTC

v_call: TRBV5-4
clone_size: .
j_call: TRBJ2-2
d_call: TRBD1
cdr3_aa: CASSRTDRGPTGELFF
cdr3_nt: TGTGCCAGCAGCCGAACGGACAGGGGGCCCACCGGGGAGCTGTTTTTT

v_call: TRBV6-5
clone_size: few
j_call: TRBJ1-1
d_call: TRBD1
cdr3_aa: CASSYQGADTEAFF
cdr3_nt: TGTGCCAGCAGTTACCAGGGGGCTGACACTGAAGCTTTCTTT

v_call: TRBV2
clone_size: .
j_call: TRBJ2-7
d_call: TRBD2
cdr3_aa: CASSYNPGLAYEQYF
cdr3_nt: TGTGCCAGCAGTTATAATCCGGGACTAGCCTACGAGCAGTACTTC

v_call: TRBV18
clone_size: .
j_call: TRBJ1-1
d_call: .
cdr3_aa: CASSLPRFRAQNTEAFF
cdr3_nt: TGTGCCAGCTCCTTGCCGCGATTCAGGGCTCAGAACACTGAAGCTTTCTTT

v_call: TRBV14
clone_size: .
j_call: TRBJ2-3
d_call: TRBD2
cdr3_aa: CASSQEVAGGTDTQYF
cdr3_nt: TGTGCCAGCAGCCAAGAGGTAGCGGGAGGCACAGATACGCAGTATTTT

v_call: TRBV10-1
clone_size: .
j_call: TRBJ2-2
d_call: TRBD1
cdr3_aa: CASSEWGIRQGVTGELFF
cdr3_nt: TGCGCCAGCAGTGAGTGGGGTATTAGACAGGGAGTCACCGGGGAGCTGTTTTTT

v_call: TRBV28
clone_size: .
j_call: TRBJ1-2
d_call: .
cdr3_aa: CASSPGSGYGYTF
cdr3_nt: TGTGCCAGCAGTCCGGGGTCAGGCTATGGCTACACCTTC

v_call: TRBV25-1
clone_size: few
j_call: TRBJ1-1
d_call: .
cdr3_aa: CASSEINTEAFF
cdr3_nt: TGTGCCAGCAGTGAAATTAACACTGAAGCTTTCTTT

v_call: TRBV5-5
clone_size: .
j_call: TRBJ1-3
d_call: .
cdr3_aa: CASTRSGTPLIYF
cdr3_nt: TGTGCCAGCACACGTTCCGGGACACCACTCATATATTTT

v_call: TRBV19
clone_size: .
j_call: TRBJ1-2
d_call: TRBD1
cdr3_aa: CASRTDNRGNYGYTF
cdr3_nt: TGTGCCAGTAGAACCGACAACAGGGGGAACTATGGCTACACCTTC

v_call: TRBV28
clone_size: .
j_call: TRBJ2-5
d_call: TRBD2
cdr3_aa: CASSWTSGRGETQYF
cdr3_nt: TGTGCCAGCAGTTGGACTAGCGGCCGGGGGGAGACCCAGTACTTC

v_call: TRBV5-1
clone_size: .
j_call: TRBJ2-1
d_call: .
cdr3_aa: CASSLAAGSYNEQFF
cdr3_nt: TGCGCCAGCAGCTTGGCGGCGGGGTCCTACAATGAGCAGTTCTTC

v_call: TRBV11-3
clone_size: .
j_call: TRBJ2-1
d_call: TRBD1
cdr3_aa: CASSLGGTGGYNEQFF
cdr3_nt: TGTGCCAGCAGCTTAGGAGGGACAGGGGGCTACAATGAGCAGTTCTTC

v_call: TRBV9
clone_size: .
j_call: TRBJ2-7
d_call: TRBD1
cdr3_aa: CASSVEAGGRREQYF
cdr3_nt: TGTGCCAGCAGCGTAGAGGCAGGGGGAAGGCGAGAGCAGTACTTC

v_call: TRBV19
clone_size: once
j_call: TRBJ2-1
d_call: .
cdr3_aa: CASSMLPVSVSYNEQFF
cdr3_nt: TGTGCCAGTAGTATGTTGCCAGTTAGTGTTTCCTACAATGAGCAGTTCTTC

v_call: TRBV6-5
clone_size: .
j_call: TRBJ1-1
d_call: .
cdr3_aa: CASSYRVGVVDTEAFF
cdr3_nt: TGTGCCAGCAGTTATCGGGTAGGGGTTGTTGATACTGAAGCTTTCTTT

v_call: TRBV9
clone_size: .
j_call: TRBJ1-1
d_call: .
cdr3_aa: CASSLGGGPNTEAFF
cdr3_nt: TGTGCCAGCAGCTTGGGGGGAGGCCCCAACACTGAAGCTTTCTTT

v_call: TRBV28
clone_size: .
j_call: TRBJ2-5
d_call: TRBD2
cdr3_aa: CASSQAGVETQYF
cdr3_nt: TGTGCCAGCAGTCAAGCGGGAGTAGAGACCCAGTACTTC

v_call: TRBV5-4
clone_size: .
j_call: TRBJ2-1
d_call: TRBD2
cdr3_aa: CASSTTSGVYNEQFF
cdr3_nt: TGTGCCAGCAGCACAACTAGCGGGGTTTACAATGAGCAGTTCTTC

v_call: TRBV4-2
clone_size: few
j_call: TRBJ2-2
d_call: .
cdr3_aa: CASSALSVNTGELFF
cdr3_nt: TGTGCCAGCAGCGCCCTCTCAGTGAACACCGGGGAGCTGTTTTTT

v_call: TRBV2
clone_size: .
j_call: TRBJ2-7
d_call: TRBD1
cdr3_aa: CASKTQGVTYEQYF
cdr3_nt: TGTGCCAGCAAAACACAGGGGGTAACCTACGAGCAGTACTTC

v_call: TRBV5-1
clone_size: .
j_call: TRBJ2-1
d_call: .
cdr3_aa: CASSLEVSSYNEQFF
cdr3_nt: TGCGCCAGCAGCTTGGAGGTTAGCTCCTACAATGAGCAGTTCTTC

v_call: TRBV5-1
clone_size: .
j_call: TRBJ1-1
d_call: .
cdr3_aa: CASSLNNKNTEAFF
cdr3_nt: TGCGCCAGCAGCTTGAACAACAAAAACACTGAAGCTTTCTTT

v_call: TRBV15
clone_size: .
j_call: TRBJ1-2
d_call: .
cdr3_aa: CATSRDGRGRGGYGYTF
cdr3_nt: TGTGCCACCAGCAGAGACGGGCGGGGCAGGGGTGGCTATGGCTACACCTTC

v_call: TRBV30
clone_size: .
j_call: TRBJ2-7
d_call: .
cdr3_aa: CACSRYSVYEQYF
cdr3_nt: TGTGCCTGCAGCAGGTACTCGGTCTACGAGCAGTACTTC

v_call: TRBV5-1
clone_size: once
j_call: TRBJ2-7
d_call: TRBD2
cdr3_aa: CASSPLTSGSSYEQYF
cdr3_nt: TGCGCCAGCAGCCCCCTGACTAGCGGGAGCTCCTACGAGCAGTACTTC

v_call: TRBV19
clone_size: few
j_call: TRBJ1-4
d_call: TRBD1
cdr3_aa: CASRTGVKLFF
cdr3_nt: TGTGCCAGTAGGACAGGGGTAAAACTGTTTTTT

v_call: TRBV28
clone_size: .
j_call: TRBJ2-4
d_call: .
cdr3_aa: CASSPGSAGKNIQYF
cdr3_nt: TGTGCCAGCAGCCCGGGGTCAGCGGGCAAAAACATTCAGTACTTC

v_call: TRBV27
clone_size: .
j_call: TRBJ2-2
d_call: TRBD1
cdr3_aa: CASNRKGATGELFF
cdr3_nt: TGTGCCAGCAATCGTAAGGGGGCCACCGGGGAGCTGTTTTTT

v_call: TRBV11-2
clone_size: .
j_call: TRBJ2-7
d_call: .
cdr3_aa: CASSRNEAGEQYF
cdr3_nt: TGTGCCAGCAGTCGCAATGAGGCGGGCGAGCAGTACTTC

v_call: TRBV5-4
clone_size: .
j_call: TRBJ1-3
d_call: .
cdr3_aa: CASSIDSSGNTIYF
cdr3_nt: TGTGCCAGCAGCATAGATAGCTCTGGAAACACCATATATTTT

v_call: TRBV5-1
clone_size: .
j_call: TRBJ2-3
d_call: TRBD2
cdr3_aa: CASSLPRLAGRTDTQYF
cdr3_nt: TGCGCCAGCAGCCTACCACGACTAGCGGGGCGCACAGATACGCAGTATTTT

v_call: TRBV30
clone_size: .
j_call: TRBJ2-7
d_call: TRBD1
cdr3_aa: CAWSVRGRAYEQYF
cdr3_nt: TGTGCCTGGAGTGTTAGGGGGCGAGCCTACGAGCAGTACTTC

v_call: TRBV4-3
clone_size: .
j_call: TRBJ2-1
d_call: TRBD2
cdr3_aa: CASSQGPLAGVDREQFF
cdr3_nt: TGCGCCAGCAGCCAAGGCCCGCTAGCGGGAGTAGATCGTGAGCAGTTCTTC

v_call: TRBV10-3
clone_size: .
j_call: TRBJ2-1
d_call: TRBD1
cdr3_aa: CATQDRDNEQFF
cdr3_nt: TGTGCCACCCAGGACAGGGACAATGAGCAGTTCTTC

v_call: TRBV5-4
clone_size: .
j_call: TRBJ1-2
d_call: TRBD1
cdr3_aa: CASSTGQEINYGYTF
cdr3_nt: TGTGCCAGCAGCACCGGACAGGAGATTAACTATGGCTACACCTTC

v_call: TRBV18
clone_size: .
j_call: TRBJ1-1
d_call: .
cdr3_aa: CASSPRQLNTEAFF
cdr3_nt: TGTGCCAGCTCACCGAGACAGCTGAACACTGAAGCTTTCTTT